This T cell receptor (beta chain) is drawn from a study of T cell responses to AZD1222 COVID-19 vaccine. Produced via immunoSEQ multiplex PCR; TCRdb's table is partial and in-frame only. The sample has over 100,000 clones, over 75% seen once. General study results and limits: After two AZD1222 doses, spike-specific TCR breadth and depth rose versus day 0. Of spike-specific TCRs, nearly half reportedly target regions left unmutated in variants.

With regard to this clone: Its antigen remains unidentified.

The CDR3 has 15 residues. The V gene's germline CDR1 is MGHRA and CDR2 YSYEKL. Trimming took 4 bases from V and 3 from J, leaving 16 bases between them. This rearrangement joins TRBV4-1 to TRBJ2-7; no firm D call. The material sequenced was peripheral blood, taken on day 0 of MenACWY control vaccination. This clonotype was sampled from an adult in good health. In DNA, the CDR3 is TGCGCCAGCAGCCCTTCGTGGACGTTGGTCTACGAGCAGTACTTC. Protein product: CASSPSWTLVYEQYF.